Given below is one T cell receptor (beta chain) in context. This sample was taken from a study of control samples from healthy donors and cancer patients. The protocol was immunoSEQ multiplex PCR, while the TCRdb copy is restricted to in-frame clones and leaves out a portion. The sample carries about 96,000 clones, over 85% recorded once. The clonotype comes from a man younger than 35 in good health. The sequenced material came from blood.

CDR3 loop: CASSRDSYNEQFF. The CDR3, as DNA: TGTGCCAGCAGCCGGGACAGCTACAATGAGCAGTTCTTC. The chain recombines TRBV6-5 with TRBJ2-1, with 7 positions matching TRBD1. Unmatched junction bases numbered 2, after V lost 6 bases and J lost 3 bases. In germline, CDR1 is MNHEY, CDR2 SVGAGI. The CDR3 has 13 amino acids.